Shown below are 2 T cell receptor beta chains from a single sample sequenced in a study of OX40 agonist ivuxolimab in advanced cancers. The data were produced by immunoSEQ multiplex PCR, yet TCRdb's version contains in-frame clones alone and is incomplete. The data contain 35,000 to 45,000 clones, less than 95% of them singletons. Specimen: CD4+ or CD8+ T cells sorted from blood, collected in a trial of the OX40 agonist ivuxolimab. The receptors come from an adult with an advanced solid tumor such as melanoma, head and neck, liver or kidney cancer.

This clone was seen only once. V is TRBV27 and J is TRBJ2-2; D gene unclear. In germline, CDR1 is MNHEY, CDR2 SMNVEV (reference sequence). Trimming cost V 3 bases and J 5 bases, with 16 bases left between them. This CDR3 has 16 residues. The CDR3 region is CASSLVQGLGTGELFF. CDR3 DNA: TGTGCCAGCAGTTTGGTCCAAGGTTTGGGTACCGGGGAGCTGTTTTTT.

This rearrangement joins TRBV11-3 to TRBJ2-1; 8 nucleotides agree with TRBD2. Unmatched junction bases numbered 7, after V lost 5 bases and J lost 4 bases. Germline V CDR1 and CDR2: SGHNT, YENEEA. This CDR3 spans 15 amino acids. This CDR3 reads CASSPTSVRYNEQFF. The CDR3 nucleotides read TGTGCCAGCAGCCCGACTAGCGTTAGATACAATGAGCAGTTCTTC.